This T cell receptor beta chain was obtained from a study of CD8+ T cells in alopecia areata. Whole-study findings and limits: In lesional scalp, particularly from alopecia totalis/universalis, clonality was higher than in normal scalp. Scalp repertoires also include resident alphabeta T cells from normal skin.

With respect to this clone: The antigen is undetermined.

Reverse transcription of extracted RNA yielded cDNA, which provided the sequencing template. Method: immunoSEQ multiplex PCR; TCRdb's copy keeps in-frame clones and lacks some. The sample records 110,000 or so clones, about 50% being singletons. The V and J ends lost 2 bases and 3 bases respectively, with 3 bases between them. This CDR3 has 12 residues. Per germline, CDR1 MNHNY and CDR2 SVGAGI (reference sequence). This chain joins TRBV6-6 and TRBJ2-3; D is undetermined. The specimen was NKG2D-low CD8+ T cells sorted from blood. The source of this sequence is a human donor with alopecia areata. The CDR3 loop reads CASSYETDTQYF. CDR3 coding DNA: TGTGCCAGCAGTTACGAGACAGATACGCAGTATTTT.